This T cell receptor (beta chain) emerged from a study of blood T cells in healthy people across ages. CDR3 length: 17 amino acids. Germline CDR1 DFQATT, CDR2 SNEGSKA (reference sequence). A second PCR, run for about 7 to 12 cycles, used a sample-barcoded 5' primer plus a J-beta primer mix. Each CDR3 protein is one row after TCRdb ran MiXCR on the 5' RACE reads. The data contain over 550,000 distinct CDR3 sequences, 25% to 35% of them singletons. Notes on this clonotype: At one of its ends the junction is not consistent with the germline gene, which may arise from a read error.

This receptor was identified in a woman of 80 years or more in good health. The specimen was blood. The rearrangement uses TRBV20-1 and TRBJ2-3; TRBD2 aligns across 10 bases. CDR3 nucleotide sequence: TGCGGTGCTAGAGATATAACTAGCGGGGAGGGCACGGATACGCAGTATTTT. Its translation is CGARDITSGEGTDTQYF.